The clone carrying this TCR beta chain was detected only once. PCR primers comprised 60 Vbeta and 13 Jbeta primers. Clones were sequenced by immunoSEQ multiplex PCR, and TCRdb holds only the in-frame ones, with some missing. Of around 130,000 clones in the sample, around 80% were seen once. The sample belongs to a study of cytomegalovirus exposure and HLA in healthy donors. Germline V lookup: CDR1 MNHEY, CDR2 SMNVEV (reference sequence). The CDR3 covers 14 residues. The ends were cut back, 2 bases at V and 7 bases at J, with 12 bases in the middle. Sample: PBMCs. The V call is TRBV27, the J call TRBJ1-5, with a weak D call TRBD1 (5 bases). This sequence originates from a man aged 25 to 40 in good health and CMV-seronegative. The CDR3 loop is CASSLGGVGQPQHF. DNA of the CDR3: TGTGCCAGCAGTTTAGGGGGGGTTGGACAGCCCCAGCATTTT.